The 3 T cell receptor beta chains reported below all come from one sample, sequenced in a study of T-cell memory formation after mild COVID-19. One entry per CDR3 protein, called by TCRdb with MiXCR from the 5' RACE reads. In the table there are about 400,000 distinct CDR3 sequences, about a quarter of which are singletons. The specimen sequenced was PBMCs or a T cell subset sorted from them (not recorded which). Every receptor here comes from an adult woman who had mild COVID-19 (a few samples of this study predate the infection). Cell type and time point are not known.

This chain joins TRBV18 and TRBJ2-1; D ambiguous. V was pared by 3 bases and J by 9 bases, with 12 bases between. This CDR3 comprises 13 residues. The germline gives CDR1 KGHSH, CDR2 LQKENI. The CDR3 bases are TGTGCCAGCTCACCCGGTCAGCGTCTTGAGCAGTTCTTC. Amino acids: CASSPGQRLEQFF.

The chain uses TRBV5-6 and TRBJ2-1; D perhaps matches TRBD2 (6 bases). This CDR3 contains 13 residues. Germline CDR1 is SGHDT and CDR2 is YYEEEE. V was shortened by 3 bases and J by 5 bases, with 9 bases between the two germline ends. The DNA for the CDR3 is TGTGCCAGCAGCTCGGGGGTAGACAATGAGCAGTTCTTC. It encodes CASSSGVDNEQFF. Complete variable domain (other parts from reference TRBV5-6 and TRBJ2-1): DAGVTQSPTHLIKTRGQQVTLRCSPKSGHDTVSWYQQALGQGPQFIFQYYEEEERQRGNFPDRFSGHQFPNYSSELNVNALLLGDSALYLCASSSGVDNEQFFGPGTRLTVL.

This clonotype occurred once. This chain connects TRBV12-3 or TRBV12-4 to TRBJ2-7; D uncertain. This CDR3 spans 14 amino acids. V dropped 6 bases and J dropped 0 bases, with 12 bases sitting between them. This CDR3 reads CASSPRSHSYEQYF. The CDR3 DNA is TGTGCCAGCAGCCCGAGGTCCCACTCCTACGAGCAGTACTTC.